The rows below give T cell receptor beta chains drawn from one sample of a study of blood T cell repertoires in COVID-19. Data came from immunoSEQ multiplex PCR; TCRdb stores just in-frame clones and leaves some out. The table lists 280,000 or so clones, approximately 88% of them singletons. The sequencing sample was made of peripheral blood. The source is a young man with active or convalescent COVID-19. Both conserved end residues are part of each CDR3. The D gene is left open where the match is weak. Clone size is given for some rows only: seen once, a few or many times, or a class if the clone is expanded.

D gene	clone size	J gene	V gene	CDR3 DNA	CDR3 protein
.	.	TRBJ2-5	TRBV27	TGTGCCAGCAGTTTATTCGGGGAACAAGAGACCCAGTACTTC	CASSLFGEQETQYF
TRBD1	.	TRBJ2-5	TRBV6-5	TGTGCCAGCAGTTACGGGGGACAGGGATTGGAGACCCAGTACTTC	CASSYGGQGLETQYF
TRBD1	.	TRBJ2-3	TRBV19	TGTGCCAGTTCGGACAGGGGGACAAAAGATACGCAGTATTTT	CASSDRGTKDTQYF
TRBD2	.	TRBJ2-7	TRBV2	TGTGCCAGCAGTGAGTATATGGCTAGCGGGGGCACCTACGAGCAGTACTTC	CASSEYMASGGTYEQYF
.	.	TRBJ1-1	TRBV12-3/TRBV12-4	TGTGCCAGCAGTTTAGTCCAGGGGCCAGCTTTCTTT	CASSLVQGPAFF
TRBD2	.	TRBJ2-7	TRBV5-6	TGTGCCAGCAGCTCAGGACTAGACGAGCAGTACTTC	CASSSGLDEQYF
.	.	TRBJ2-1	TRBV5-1	TGCGCCAGCAGACCGGGACAAAACTCCTACAATGAGCAGTTCTTC	CASRPGQNSYNEQFF
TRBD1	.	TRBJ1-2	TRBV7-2	TGTGCCAGCAGCTCACAACAGGGGGTTAATGGCTACACCTTC	CASSSQQGVNGYTF
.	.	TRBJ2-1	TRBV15	TGTGCCACCAGCAGCCTTAGGGGCTCCTACAATGAGCAGTTCTTC	CATSSLRGSYNEQFF
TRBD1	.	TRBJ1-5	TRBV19	TGTGCCAGCAGAACAGGGGATCATAGCAATCAGCCCCAGCATTTT	CASRTGDHSNQPQHF
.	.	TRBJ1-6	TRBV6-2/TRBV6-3	TGTGCCAGCAGTTACGTTACAGCTAATAATTCACCCCTCCACTTT	CASSYVTANNSPLHF
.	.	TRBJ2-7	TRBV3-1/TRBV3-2	TGTGCCAGCACCCCCCCTGTCGAGCAGTACTTC	CASTPPVEQYF
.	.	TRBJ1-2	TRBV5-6	TGTGCCAGCAGCTTGTCCCAGGGTACCTATGGCTACACCTTC	CASSLSQGTYGYTF
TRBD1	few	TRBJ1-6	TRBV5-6	TGTGCCAGCAGCTTGGGACAGGGGGCTAATTCACCCCTCCACTTT	CASSLGQGANSPLHF
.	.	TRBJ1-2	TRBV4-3	TGCGCCAGCAGCCAAGTGGGTGACAGCCACTATGGCTACACCTTC	CASSQVGDSHYGYTF
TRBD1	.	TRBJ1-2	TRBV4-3	TGCGCCAGCAGCCAAAATCCACCGGGGACAGGGGGTGGCTACACCTTC	CASSQNPPGTGGGYTF
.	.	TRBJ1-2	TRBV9	TGTGCCAGCAGCGTAGTCGAGGGTCCCTATGGCTACACCTTC	CASSVVEGPYGYTF